This TCR beta chain was profiled in a study of cytomegalovirus exposure and HLA in healthy donors. Study context: An analysis done earlier identified about 100 million unique TCR beta sequences from about 180 million T cells.

This clone was observed a handful of times. Primers for the PCR totalled 60 Vbeta and 13 Jbeta. The assay was immunoSEQ multiplex PCR, and TCRdb's table has in-frame clones only and misses some. The repertoire holds 130,000 or so clones, with roughly 70% as singletons. Germline CDR1 and CDR2: SNHLY and FYNNEI. This CDR3 spans 15 amino acids. Between the trimmed V and J ends, which lost 5 bases and 5 bases, there was a span of 15 bases. The gene calls are TRBV2 and TRBJ2-2; D may be TRBD2 (5 bases). Sequenced sample: PBMCs. The TCR sequence derives from a woman aged 40 to 49 in good health and CMV-seropositive. CDR3 sequence: CASSNGLISTGELFF. Here the CDR3 DNA reads TGTGCCAGCAGTAATGGACTGATATCGACCGGGGAGCTGTTTTTT.